The 11 T cell receptor beta chains listed next were all sequenced from one sample in a study of CD8 T cells in ankylosing spondylitis. In TCRdb, the 5' RACE reads were re-called with MiXCR into one record per CDR3 protein. This table holds over 150,000 distinct CDR3 sequences, 15% to 20% found once. Sequencing used blood, either unsorted or a sorted T cell fraction (not recorded which). The receptor source for this set is a male donor aged 5-30 years with ankylosing spondylitis or in good health (not recorded which).

This clonotype was seen at least ten times. The rearrangement joins TRBV2 to TRBJ2-5; 11 bases line up with TRBD2. CDR1 SNHLY and CDR2 FYNNEI come from the germline V gene. Trimming took 9 bases from V and 6 from J; bases not matched to a gene: 9. The CDR3 runs 14 residues. CDR3: CARLAGEDQKTQYF. In DNA, the CDR3 is TGTGCCAGACTAGCGGGAGAAGATCAGAAGACCCAGTACTTC.

This clonotype was counted many times. The chain links TRBV12-3 or TRBV12-4 to TRBJ1-2; 7 bases fit TRBD1. The CDR3 is made up of 14 amino acids. The V and J ends lost 3 bases and 5 bases, in that order; junction bases with no gene match: 6. Here the CDR3 reads CASSLGTVLYGYTF. The CDR3 bases are TGTGCCAGCAGTTTGGGGACAGTCCTTTATGGCTACACCTTC.

In its sample, this clonotype was seen many times. V is TRBV7-2 and J is TRBJ2-1; D unresolved. The V end lost 1 base, the J end lost 8 bases, and 9 bases lay between the germline ends. CDR3 length: 13 residues. CDR1 is SGHTA and CDR2 is FQGNSA in the germline V gene. The CDR3 nucleotides read TGTGCCAGCAGCTTAGAACGGCGCGATGAGCAGTTCTTC. Translated: CASSLERRDEQFF.

The rearrangement links TRBV20-1 to TRBJ2-3; 9 nucleotides align to TRBD2. J gave up 0 bases and V 0 bases, and 4 bases lay outside the gene matches. The CDR3 has 16 residues. Germline CDR1 and CDR2: DFQATT and SNEGSKA (reference sequence). The CDR3 bases are TGCAGTGCTAGAGATTGGACTAGCGAGAGCACAGATACGCAGTATTTT. Translating gives CSARDWTSESTDTQYF.

This clonotype was observed many times. The chain recombines TRBV6-1 with TRBJ1-1; 9 bases are a match to TRBD1. This CDR3 has 13 amino acids. Trimming removed 10 bases from V and 3 bases from J; junction bases left unmatched: 6. Germline V gives CDR1 MNHNS, CDR2 SASEGT. DNA for the CDR3: TGTGCCACCACAGGGGGCGCGGACACTGAAGCTTTCTTT. Its translation: CATTGGADTEAFF.

This clonotype showed up many times. J is TRBJ2-3 and V is TRBV5-1; the match to TRBD2 covers 14 bases. The CDR3 is 20 amino acids. Germline CDR1 reads SGHRS; CDR2 reads YFSETQ. The V and J ends lost 4 bases and 4 bases, in that order; junction bases with no gene match: 17. CDR3 sequence reads: CASSLLGLAGGSSWPDTQYF. CDR3 nucleotide sequence: TGCGCCAGCAGCCTTCTTGGACTAGCGGGAGGTTCTTCTTGGCCAGATACGCAGTATTTT.

This clonotype was seen repeatedly, ten times or more. This rearrangement joins TRBV7-9 to TRBJ2-3; D is unresolved. CDR1 and CDR2 (germline): SEHNR, FQNEAQ (reference sequence). The CDR3 extends over 14 amino acids. V was clipped by 1 base and J by 3 bases, with 8 bases between them. CDR3: CASSLGQQTDTQYF. DNA for the CDR3: TGTGCCAGCAGCTTAGGGCAGCAGACAGATACGCAGTATTTT.

This clonotype came up many times. V gene TRBV6-4 combines with J gene TRBJ2-7; 8 positions match TRBD2. J was trimmed by 6 bases and V by 7 bases; bases with no gene match: 8. The CDR3 is made up of 13 amino acids. Germline CDR1 reads MRHNA; CDR2 reads SNTAGT. CDR3 amino acids: CASNPGLESEQYV. In DNA form, the CDR3 reads TGTGCCAGCAATCCGGGACTAGAAAGCGAGCAGTACGTC.

CDR3 amino acids: CASSLGQGADTQYF. In nucleotides, the CDR3 is TGCGCCAGCAGCTTGGGGCAGGGGGCAGATACGCAGTATTTT. V usage is TRBV5-1 and J usage is TRBJ2-3; 7 positions agree with TRBD1. Germline V lookup: CDR1 SGHRS, CDR2 YFSETQ. This CDR3 has 14 residues. Trimming took 0 bases from V and 4 from J; bases not matched to a gene: 2. Together with reference TRBV5-1 and TRBJ2-3, the CDR3 gives the full variable domain: KAGVTQTPRYLIKTRGQQVTLSCSPISGHRSVSWYQQTPGQGLQFLFEYFSETQRNKGNFPGRFSGRQFSNSRSEMNVSTLELGDSALYLCASSLGQGADTQYFGPGTRLTVL.

The chain joins TRBV7-6 to TRBJ2-7; 11 bases agree with TRBD2. The CDR3 runs to 14 residues. Germline-derived CDR1 and CDR2 are SGHVS and FNYEAQ. The trim removed 5 bases at V and 10 bases at J, leaving 10 bases unmatched. In nucleotides, the CDR3 is TGTGCCAGCAGCCCCATAGCGGGAGGGCCAGTACAGTACGTC. Protein sequence: CASSPIAGGPVQYV.

The chain joins TRBV2 to TRBJ2-6, with unresolved D. Germline CDR1 reads SNHLY; CDR2 reads FYNNEI. V lost 3 bases, J lost 1 base, and 10 bases lay in between. This CDR3 has 16 residues. CDR3 amino acids: CASSDFYKSGANVLTF. The CDR3 nucleotides read TGTGCCAGCAGTGATTTTTATAAGTCTGGGGCCAACGTCCTGACTTTC.